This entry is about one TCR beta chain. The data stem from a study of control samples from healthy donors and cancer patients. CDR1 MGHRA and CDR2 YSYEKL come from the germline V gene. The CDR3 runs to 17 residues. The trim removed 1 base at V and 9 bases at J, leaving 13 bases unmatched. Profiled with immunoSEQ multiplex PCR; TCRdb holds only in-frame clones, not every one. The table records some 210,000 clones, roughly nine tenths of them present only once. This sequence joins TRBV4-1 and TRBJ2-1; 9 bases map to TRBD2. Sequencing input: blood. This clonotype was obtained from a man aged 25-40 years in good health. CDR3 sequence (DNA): TGCGCCAGCAGCCAAGGTTTGTTGGGACTAGCTACGGGTGAGCAGTTCTTC. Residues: CASSQGLLGLATGEQFF.